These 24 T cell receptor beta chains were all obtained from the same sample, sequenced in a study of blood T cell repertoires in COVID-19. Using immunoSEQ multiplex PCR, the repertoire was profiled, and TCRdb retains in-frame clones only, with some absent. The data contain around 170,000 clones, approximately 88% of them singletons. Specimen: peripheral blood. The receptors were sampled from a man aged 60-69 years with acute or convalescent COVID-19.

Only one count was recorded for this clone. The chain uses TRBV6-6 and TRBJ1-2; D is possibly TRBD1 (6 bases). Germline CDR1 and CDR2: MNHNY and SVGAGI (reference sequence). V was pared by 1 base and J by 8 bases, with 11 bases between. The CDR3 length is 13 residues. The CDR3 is CASSYYPGEGYTF. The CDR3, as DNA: TGTGCCAGCAGTTACTATCCAGGGGAGGGCTACACCTTC.

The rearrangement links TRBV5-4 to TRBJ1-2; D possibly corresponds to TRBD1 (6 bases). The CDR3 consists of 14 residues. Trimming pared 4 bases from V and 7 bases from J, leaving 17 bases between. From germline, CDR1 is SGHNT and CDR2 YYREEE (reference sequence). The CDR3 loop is CASSKAEDSRGYTF. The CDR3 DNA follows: TGTGCCAGCAGCAAGGCAGAGGACAGTCGTGGCTACACCTTC.

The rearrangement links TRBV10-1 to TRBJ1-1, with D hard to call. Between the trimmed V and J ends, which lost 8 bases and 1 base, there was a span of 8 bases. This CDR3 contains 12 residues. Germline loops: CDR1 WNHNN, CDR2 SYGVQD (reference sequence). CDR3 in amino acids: CASHRGNTEAFF. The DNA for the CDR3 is TGCGCCAGCCACCGGGGGAACACTGAAGCTTTCTTT.

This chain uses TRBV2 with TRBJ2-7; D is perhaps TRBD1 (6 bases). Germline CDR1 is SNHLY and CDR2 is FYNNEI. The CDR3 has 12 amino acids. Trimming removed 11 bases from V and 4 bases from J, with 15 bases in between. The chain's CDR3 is CAGRGRGYEQYF. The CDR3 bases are TGTGCCGGACGGGGCAGGGGTTACGAGCAGTACTTC.

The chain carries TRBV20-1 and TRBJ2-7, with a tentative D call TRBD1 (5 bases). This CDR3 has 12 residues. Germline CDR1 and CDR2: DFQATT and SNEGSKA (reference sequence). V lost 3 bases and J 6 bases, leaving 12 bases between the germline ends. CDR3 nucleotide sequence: TGCAGTGCTAGTATCCTAGGGGCCGAGCAGTACTTC. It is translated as CSASILGAEQYF.

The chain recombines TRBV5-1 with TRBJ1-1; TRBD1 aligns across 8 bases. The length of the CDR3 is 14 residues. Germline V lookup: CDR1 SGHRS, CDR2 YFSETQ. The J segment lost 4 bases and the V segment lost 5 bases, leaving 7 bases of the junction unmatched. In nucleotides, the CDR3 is TGCGCCAGCAGAAGCAATACAGGGGGCACTGAAGCTTTCTTT. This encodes CASRSNTGGTEAFF.

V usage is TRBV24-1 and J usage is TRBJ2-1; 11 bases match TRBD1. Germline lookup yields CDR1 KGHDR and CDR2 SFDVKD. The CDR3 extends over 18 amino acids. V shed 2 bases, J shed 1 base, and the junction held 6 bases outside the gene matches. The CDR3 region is CATSDSPGQGVSYNEQFF. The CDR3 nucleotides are TGTGCCACCAGTGATTCTCCGGGACAGGGGGTTTCCTACAATGAGCAGTTCTTC.

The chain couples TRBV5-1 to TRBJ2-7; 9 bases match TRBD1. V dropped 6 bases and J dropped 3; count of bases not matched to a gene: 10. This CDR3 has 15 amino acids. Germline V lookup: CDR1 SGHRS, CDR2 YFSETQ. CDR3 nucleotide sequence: TGCGCCAGCAATTCCGGGACAGGGTGGAACTACGAGCAGTACTTC. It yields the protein CASNSGTGWNYEQYF. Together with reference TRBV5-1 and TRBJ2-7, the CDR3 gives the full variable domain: KAGVTQTPRYLIKTRGQQVTLSCSPISGHRSVSWYQQTPGQGLQFLFEYFSETQRNKGNFPGRFSGRQFSNSRSEMNVSTLELGDSALYLCASNSGTGWNYEQYFGPGTRLTVT.

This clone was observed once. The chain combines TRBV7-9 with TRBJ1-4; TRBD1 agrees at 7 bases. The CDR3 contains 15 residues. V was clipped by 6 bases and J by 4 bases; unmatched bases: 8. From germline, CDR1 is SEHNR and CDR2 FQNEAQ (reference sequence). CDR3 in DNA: TGTGCCAGCAGTCCCGCAGGGGGAAGTAATGAAAAACTGTTTTTT. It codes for CASSPAGGSNEKLFF.

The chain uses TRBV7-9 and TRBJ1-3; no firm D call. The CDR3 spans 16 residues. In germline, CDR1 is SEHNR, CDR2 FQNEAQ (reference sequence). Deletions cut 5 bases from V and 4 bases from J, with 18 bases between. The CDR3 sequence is CASSPSTYLLGNTIYF. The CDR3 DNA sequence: TGTGCCAGCAGCCCCTCCACCTACTTGCTCGGAAACACCATATATTTT. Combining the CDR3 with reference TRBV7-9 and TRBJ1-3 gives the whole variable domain DTGVSQNPRHKITKRGQNVTFRCDPISEHNRLYWYRQTLGQGPEFLTYFQNEAQLEKSRLLSDRFSAERPKGSFSTLEIQRTEQGDSAMYLCASSPSTYLLGNTIYFGEGSWLTVV.

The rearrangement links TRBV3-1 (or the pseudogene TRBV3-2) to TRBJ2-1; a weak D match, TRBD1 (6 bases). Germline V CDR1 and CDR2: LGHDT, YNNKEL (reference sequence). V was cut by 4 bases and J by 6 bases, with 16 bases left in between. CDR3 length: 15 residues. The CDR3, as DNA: TGTGCCAGCAGCCGAGGAACAGGGTTCGCCAATGAGCAGTTCTTC. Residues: CASSRGTGFANEQFF.

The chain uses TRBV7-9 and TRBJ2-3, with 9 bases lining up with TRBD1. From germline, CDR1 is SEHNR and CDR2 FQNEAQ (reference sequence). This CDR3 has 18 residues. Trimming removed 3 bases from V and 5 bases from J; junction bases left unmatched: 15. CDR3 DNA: TGTGCCAGCAGCTTGGACGAAACCGGGACAGGGTATCTAGATACGCAGTATTTT. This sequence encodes CASSLDETGTGYLDTQYF. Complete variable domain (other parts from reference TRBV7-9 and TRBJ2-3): DTGVSQNPRHKITKRGQNVTFRCDPISEHNRLYWYRQTLGQGPEFLTYFQNEAQLEKSRLLSDRFSAERPKGSFSTLEIQRTEQGDSAMYLCASSLDETGTGYLDTQYFGPGTRLTVL.

For the CDR3, the DNA is TGTGCCAGCAGTTTAAGTCGACAGGGAAGGGCTGAAGCTTTCTTT. This codes for CASSLSRQGRAEAFF. The rearrangement links TRBV6-5 to TRBJ1-1; 7 nucleotides match TRBD1. V was clipped by 4 bases and J by 6 bases; unmatched bases: 11. This CDR3 spans 15 amino acids. Germline assignment: CDR1 MNHEY and CDR2 SVGAGI.

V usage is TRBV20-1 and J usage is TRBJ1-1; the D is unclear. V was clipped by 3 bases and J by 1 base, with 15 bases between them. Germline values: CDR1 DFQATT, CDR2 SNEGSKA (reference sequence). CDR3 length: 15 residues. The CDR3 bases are TGCAGTGCTAGTATCCCGAGGGTGGGGAACACTGAAGCTTTCTTT. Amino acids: CSASIPRVGNTEAFF.

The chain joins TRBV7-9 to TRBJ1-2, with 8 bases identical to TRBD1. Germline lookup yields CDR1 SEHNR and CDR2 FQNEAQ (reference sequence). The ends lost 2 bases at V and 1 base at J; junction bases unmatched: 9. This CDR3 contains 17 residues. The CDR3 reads CASSLQGATVFNYGYTF. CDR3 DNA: TGTGCCAGCAGCTTACAGGGGGCCACAGTATTTAACTATGGCTACACCTTC.

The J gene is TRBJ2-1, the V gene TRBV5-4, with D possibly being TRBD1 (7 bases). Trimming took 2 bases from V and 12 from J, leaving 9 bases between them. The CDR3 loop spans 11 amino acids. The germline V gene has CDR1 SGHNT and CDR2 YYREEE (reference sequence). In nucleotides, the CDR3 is TGTGCCAGCAGCTTCCAGGGGGGGCAGTTCTTC. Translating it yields CASSFQGGQFF.

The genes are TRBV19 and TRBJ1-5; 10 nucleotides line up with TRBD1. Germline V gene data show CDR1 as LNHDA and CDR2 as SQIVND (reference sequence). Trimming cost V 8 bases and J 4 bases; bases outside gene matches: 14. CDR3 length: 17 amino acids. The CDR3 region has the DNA TGTGCCAGTCGCAAACTCCGGGACAGGGGCGAAAATCAGCCCCAGCATTTT. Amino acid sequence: CASRKLRDRGENQPQHF.

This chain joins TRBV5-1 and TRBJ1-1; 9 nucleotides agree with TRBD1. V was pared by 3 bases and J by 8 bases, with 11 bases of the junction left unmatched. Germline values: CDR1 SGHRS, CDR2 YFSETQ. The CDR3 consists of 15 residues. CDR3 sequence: CASSSGRQGEREAFF. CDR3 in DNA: TGCGCCAGCAGCTCGGGGAGACAGGGGGAAAGAGAAGCTTTCTTT.

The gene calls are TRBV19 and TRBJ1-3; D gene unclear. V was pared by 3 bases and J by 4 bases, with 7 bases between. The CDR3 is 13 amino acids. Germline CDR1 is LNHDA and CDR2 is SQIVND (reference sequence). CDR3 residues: CASSIIQGNTIYF. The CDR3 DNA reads TGTGCCAGTAGTATCATCCAGGGAAACACCATATATTTT.

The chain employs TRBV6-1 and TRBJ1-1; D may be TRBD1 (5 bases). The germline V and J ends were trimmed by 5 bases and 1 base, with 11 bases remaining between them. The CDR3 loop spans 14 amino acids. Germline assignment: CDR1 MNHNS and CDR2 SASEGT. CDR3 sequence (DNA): TGTGCCAGCAGTTCCGACAGAAGGAACACTGAAGCTTTCTTT. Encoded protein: CASSSDRRNTEAFF.

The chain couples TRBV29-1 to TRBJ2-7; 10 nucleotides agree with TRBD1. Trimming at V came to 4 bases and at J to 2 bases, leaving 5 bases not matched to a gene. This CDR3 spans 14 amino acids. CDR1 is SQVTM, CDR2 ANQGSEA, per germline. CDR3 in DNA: TGCAGCGTTGGTGACAGGGGGCGCGCCTACGAGCAGTACTTC. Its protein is CSVGDRGRAYEQYF.

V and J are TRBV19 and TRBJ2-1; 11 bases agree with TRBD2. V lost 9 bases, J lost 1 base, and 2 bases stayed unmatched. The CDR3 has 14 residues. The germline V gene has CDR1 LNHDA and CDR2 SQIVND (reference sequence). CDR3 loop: CASIAGGSYNEQFF. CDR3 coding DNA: TGTGCCAGCATAGCGGGGGGGTCCTACAATGAGCAGTTCTTC.

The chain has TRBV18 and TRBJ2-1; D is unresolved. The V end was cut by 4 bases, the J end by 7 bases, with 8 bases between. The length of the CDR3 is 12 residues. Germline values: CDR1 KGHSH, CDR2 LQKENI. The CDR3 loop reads CASSQAANEQFF. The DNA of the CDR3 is TGTGCCAGCTCACAGGCAGCGAATGAGCAGTTCTTC.

CDR3 nucleotide sequence: TGTGCCAGCAGGGTAGACTGGAATCAGCCCCAGCATTTT. Translating it yields CASRVDWNQPQHF. This sequence joins TRBV6-5 and TRBJ1-5; D remains ambiguous. Trimming removed 6 bases from V and 4 bases from J, with 10 bases in between. Germline CDR1 is MNHEY and CDR2 is SVGAGI. There are 13 residues in the CDR3.